One sample yielded the 17 T cell receptor beta chains listed below, sequenced in a study of tumor-infiltrating lymphocytes in primary liver carcinoma. Co-extracted RNA and DNA came from roughly 20-30 mg of unsorted bulk tissue. The input was 500 ng total RNA; TCR beta cDNA was made from it with a constant-region primer. Three nested multiplex PCR rounds, a slightly modified ARM-PCR method, built the TCR beta libraries. With TRBV1-TRBV30 forward primers and a C-beta reverse primer, the first two PCR rounds were run for around 10 cycles each. A single record per CDR3 protein comes from TCRdb applying MiXCR to the multiplex PCR reads. The sample lists around 60,000 distinct CDR3 sequences, about 71% occurring once. Sequenced: liver tumor tissue from sampling region 4. Subset in this sample: tumor region T4, right-lateral pole. Receptor source: a man aged 40-50 years with primary liver carcinoma and hepatitis B virus infection.

This chain joins TRBV4-2 and TRBJ2-2; maybe TRBD2 (6 bases). CDR1 LGHNA and CDR2 YNFKEQ come from the germline V gene. The CDR3 runs to 15 residues. Trimming took 5 bases from V and 8 from J, leaving 18 bases between them. Written as DNA, the CDR3 is TGTGCCAGCAGCTTCGCGGGGAGCAACGCTGGGGAGCTGTTTTTT. Translating it yields CASSFAGSNAGELFF.

The rearrangement links TRBV4-2 to TRBJ2-1; TRBD1 matches at 10 bases. This CDR3 contains 16 residues. Germline lookup yields CDR1 LGHNA and CDR2 YNFKEQ. The CDR3 nucleotides are TGTACCAACAGCCACGCCGGGGGACAGGGGAACAATGAGCAGTTCTTC. Protein sequence: CTNSHAGGQGNNEQFF.

The chain is built from TRBV6-2 or TRBV6-3 and TRBJ2-2, with D unclear. The germline V gene has CDR1 MNHEY and CDR2 SVGEGT. The CDR3 consists of 13 residues. The V and J ends lost 6 bases and 9 bases respectively, with 14 bases between them. The chain's CDR3 is CASRGRNTWELFF. The CDR3 DNA reads as TGTGCCAGCAGAGGCAGAAACACATGGGAGCTGTTTTTT.

About this clonotype itself: A junction boundary mismatches the germline segment, possibly from a read error. DNA of the CDR3: TGTGCCAGCAGCGAAGCGTGCGTCAGCACAGGTACGCAGTATTTT. It specifies CASSEACVSTGTQYF. The chain has TRBV11-2 and TRBJ2-3; weak D call: TRBD1 (5 bases). Looked up from germline, CDR1 is SGHAT and CDR2 is FQNNGV. CDR3 length: 15 amino acids.

On this clonotype itself: At one of its ends the junction is not consistent with the germline gene, which may arise from a read error. The CDR3 reads CASSLTGTCEQYF. CDR3 coding DNA: TGTGCCAGCAGCTTAACGGGCACCTGCGAGCAATACTTC. The V gene is TRBV11-2, the J gene TRBJ2-7; D unresolved. CDR1 and CDR2 from the germline V gene are SGHAT and FQNNGV. The CDR3 is 13 amino acids.

This clonotype was observed a handful of times. The conserved phenylalanine or tryptophan is not found at the CDR3 terminus, so this likely reflects a read error. This chain joins TRBV29-1 and TRBJ2-3; D is undetermined. The germline V gene encodes CDR1 SQVTM and CDR2 ANQGSEA. This CDR3 region has 11 residues. CDR3 in DNA: TGCAGTGTTGAAAACACAGATACGCAGTATTTA. This encodes CSVENTDTQYL.

As to this clonotype: The junction and the germline gene differ at one end; a read error may be behind it. This sequence joins TRBV6-5 and TRBJ2-7, with a possible D match to TRBD1 (6 bases). CDR1 and CDR2 from the germline V gene are MNHEY and SVGAGI. This CDR3 is 16 amino acids long. CDR3 bases: TGTGTCAGCAGGCCCAGACAGGCAGCATCCTTTTACCAGCAGTACTTC. As protein: CVSRPRQAASFYQQYF.

The V call is TRBV6-5, the J call TRBJ2-1; TRBD2 aligns across 9 bases. After removal of 2 bases from V and 8 bases from J, the junction contained 7 bases not matched to a gene. The germline CDR1 and CDR2 sequences are MNHEY and SVGAGI. This CDR3 spans 15 amino acids. In DNA form, the CDR3 reads TGTGCCAGCAGTTACGGGCGGGAGGGCCGGTATGAGCAGTTCTTC. It translates to CASSYGREGRYEQFF.

This clonotype occurred once. Since the CDR3 does not end with the conserved phenylalanine or tryptophan, this likely comes from a read error. The limits of the CDR3 on the DNA are not certain, so only TCRdb's listed CDR3 is given. This chain joins TRBV6-2 or TRBV6-3 and TRBJ2-5. The CDR3 totals 10 residues, both ends included. Germline V lookup: CDR1 MNHEY, CDR2 SVGEGT. Here the CDR3 reads CASSEETQYL.

Comment on this clonotype: It is likely a read error, because the conserved phenylalanine at the end of the CDR3 is missing. V gene TRBV11-2 combines with J gene TRBJ2-7, with 7 bases lining up with TRBD1. With V trimmed by 9 bases and J by 3 bases, 17 bases remained unmatched. The CDR3 is 16 amino acids. The germline V gene encodes CDR1 SGHAT and CDR2 FQNNGV. The CDR3 loop is CARRSHSSGTVYEQYL. Here the CDR3 DNA reads TGTGCCAGAAGGTCCCATTCTTCCGGGACAGTCTACGAGCAGTACTTA.

Worth noting for this clonotype: At one end, the junction sequence differs from germline, possibly due to a read error. CDR3 in DNA: TGTGCCAGCAGCTTAGCGAGGCTAGCCTTGGGAAAGAAAGAGACCCTGTACTTC. Protein product: CASSLARLALGKKETLYF. The rearrangement joins TRBV11-2 to TRBJ2-5, with D possibly matching TRBD2 (5 bases). Germline CDR1 SGHAT, CDR2 FQNNGV. The CDR3 length is 18 residues.

Details on this clonotype: The junction departs from the called germline gene at one end, perhaps through a read error. The CDR3 DNA reads as TGTGCCAGCACCTTAATCAGGGGTCCCACCTACGAGCAATACTTC. Amino acid sequence: CASTLIRGPTYEQYF. This rearrangement joins TRBV12-3 or TRBV12-4 to TRBJ2-7, with D perhaps matching TRBD1 (6 bases). The CDR3 is 15 residues long.

The chain links TRBV12-3 or TRBV12-4 to TRBJ2-7; 9 bases agree with TRBD1. The V and J ends lost 9 bases and 5 bases, in that order; junction bases with no gene match: 17. The CDR3 runs 16 residues. The CDR3 loop reads CASSPHPGQGDHEQYF. The CDR3 nucleotides read TGTGCCAGTAGCCCCCATCCGGGACAGGGAGACCACGAGCAGTACTTC.

This clonotype was observed a handful of times. The junction differs from germline at one of its ends, possibly a read error. The V call is TRBV29-1, the J call TRBJ1-2, with D maybe TRBD1 (5 bases). CDR1 is SQVTM, CDR2 ANQGSEA, per germline. The CDR3 has 12 residues. DNA for the CDR3: TGCAGCGTTGCGGGACTGGGGTATGGCGACACCTTC. It specifies CSVAGLGYGDTF.

The J gene is TRBJ2-5, the V gene TRBV29-1; the D is unclear. Germline CDR1 SQVTM, CDR2 ANQGSEA. The V and J ends lost 2 bases and 5 bases respectively, with 18 bases between them. This CDR3 has 15 residues. CDR3 region: CSVEPASGRSETQYF. Written as DNA, the CDR3 is TGCAGCGTTGAACCCGCGTCGGGTAGATCGGAGACCCAGTACTTC.

Details on this clonotype: A read error may be the cause here, since a much bigger clone is one base away. This chain links TRBV10-2 with TRBJ2-7; 10 positions agree with TRBD1. The CDR3 totals 14 residues. Germline CDR1 is WSHSY and CDR2 is SAAADI. For the CDR3, the DNA is TGCGCCAGCAGCCGGGACAGGGGTATCGACGAGCATTACTTC. Amino acids: CASSRDRGIDEHYF.

This clonotype showed up many times. The junction shows a germline mismatch at one end, possibly a read error. J is TRBJ2-3 and V is TRBV6-5; D remains unclear. The CDR3 contains 9 residues. Germline V lookup: CDR1 MNHEY, CDR2 SVGAGI. CDR3 DNA sequence: TGTGCCAACGGGCCCCCCCCGGATTTT. It specifies CANGPPPDF.